This T cell receptor beta chain derives from a study of blood T cell repertoires in COVID-19. In the study overall: Samples came from the United States, Italy and Spain, spanning acute and convalescent COVID-19.

In the study's own analysis: Reference gene primer amplification yielded estimated nucleated cell counts. Data came from immunoSEQ multiplex PCR; TCRdb stores just in-frame clones and leaves some out. For V, J and clone size, that table is used; D and trimming come from the DNA. The sample lists 95,000 to 150,000 clones, 80% to 90% occurring once. CDR1 is ENHRY and CDR2 is SYGVKD in the germline V gene. Trimming at V came to 10 bases and at J to 1 base, leaving 11 bases not matched to a gene. The CDR3 loop spans 17 amino acids. The TCR comes from a woman aged 50 to 65 with active or convalescent COVID-19. Sequenced: peripheral blood. The gene calls are TRBV10-3 and TRBJ2-6; 9 positions agree with TRBD1. CDR3 residues: CASSRQGGPSGANVLTF. The CDR3 DNA follows: TGTGCCAGTTCTAGACAGGGGGGACCTTCTGGGGCCAACGTCCTGACTTTC.